The entry below describes one T cell receptor beta chain. The target of this receptor is not known. Base qualities are not provided; no much larger clone lies one nucleotide away. This entry is derived from a study of shared clonotypes between healthy human individuals (dated by TCRdb to the early 2020s). With regard to the full study: The cohort comprised a couple of women and three men aged 18 to 49 years. To estimate repertoire size and how much clonotype sharing occurs between individuals, the study deeply sequenced the blood TCR repertoires of five healthy adults. Each donor's leukapheresis produced roughly between roughly 0.9 and 9 billion PBMCs. To increase sequencing depth and limit assay-specific biases, different laboratories used diverse techniques to prepare libraries and sequence TCR repertoires. For each donor, CD4 naive and CD4 memory were each run on three plates, CD8 naive on two plates, and CD8 memory on one plate. The paper as a whole reports these results and caveats: Larger estimated clonotype richness was generally found for naive subsets than for memory subsets. Roughly 5% of naive CD4, around 4% of naive CD8, approximately 2% of memory CD4, and approximately 0.39% of memory CD8 clonotypes were shared across a handful of donors. Pairwise subsampling led to the expectation that sequencing depth would affect the degree of clonotype sharing among donors. Only blood was sampled, and tissue TCR repertoires likely differ from those in blood. Incomplete sequencing was indicated by rarefaction of sorted-subset datasets, despite the large sequencing depth. Clonotypes shared by all four sorted-subset donors showed higher generation probabilities than non-shared clonotypes. The genetic and exposure-history diversity represented was limited by the small number of donors.

Using the deep immunoSEQ assay, TCR CDR3 regions were amplified from genomic DNA by multiplex PCR. For each cell subset, the extracted genomic DNA was distributed evenly across all wells of several immunoSEQ 96-well plates, and each plate served as one replicate. For sorted subsets, each replicate PCR was loaded with around 200 ng genomic DNA, equivalent to some 27,000 T cell genomes. Purified libraries were measured with a Qubit 3.0 fluorometer, size-checked on a Bioanalyzer 2100, and measured again with the KAPA Library Quantification kit. Every immunoSEQ 96-well plate was sequenced on a dedicated single-read 150-cycle Illumina NextSeq 550 flow cell. In the authors' own workflow: The immunoSEQ output contained only junctional sequences without quality scores, so filtering could not match that applied to full-length reads. To assign V/J genes and CDR3, sequences were annotated against IMGT germline references using PyIR, a Python wrapper for IgBLAST v1.9. Reads were filtered out if the reads had weak V/J assignments (E-value above 1e-6), no CDR3, stop codons, out-of-frame junctions, or ambiguous translated residues. A V3J clonotype was defined by an identical inferred V gene, J gene, and CDR3 amino acid sequence. Percentage overlap between repertoires was calculated by dividing the number of shared unique clonotypes by the size of the smaller repertoire. Three approaches were used to assess repertoire richness: RTK rarefaction, the Chao1 estimator, and Recon v2.1 estimates of unobserved clonotypes. For all TCRbeta clonotypes obtained by the gDNA method from a handful of donors, generation probabilities were computed with OLGA. The table was pulled from immuneACCESS by TCRdb, which kept in-frame rearrangements only. Such tables lose some clones; where checked, under half of the loss comes from unresolved V genes, and the rest has no known cause. That table gives V, J and clone size, and the DNA gave D and trimming. The sample profile shows some 2 million clones; around 95% of them were found once. Jointly, the top ten make up more than 0.1% of the sample.

Donors were healthy HIV-negative adults with no recently reported acute infections or vaccinations. Every donor was a Caucasian adult living in Nashville, Tennessee, USA. CD4+ T cells were enriched by magnetic negative selection; naive cells were then positively selected on CD45RA, and the negative fraction formed the memory subset. After blood collection by leukapheresis, PBMCs were isolated using Ficoll-Histopaque density gradient centrifugation and then cryopreserved in the vapor phase of liquid nitrogen. Analytical flow cytometry was used to check the purity and quantity of each magnetically sorted T cell population. Genomic DNA was isolated from each sorted fraction and quantified by UV absorbance on a Nanodrop 2000c. From the cysteine through the phenylalanine, the CDR3 covers 13 amino acids. The CDR3 DNA has 39 bases and is translated from base 1. The germline V gene (reference sequence) provides CDR1 MNHNY and CDR2 SVGAGI. V is cut by 6 bases and J by 3 bases, and the space between the germline ends is 9 bases.

The rearranged chain carries TRBV6-6 and TRBJ1-5; a confident D gene designation cannot be given. The sequence was collected from a man aged 18 to 29 in good health. What was sequenced was naive CD4+ T cells sorted from blood. Per the publication, the cell subset or site label means: CD45RA+ positively selected. Read as DNA, the sequence is TGTGCCAGCAGATCAGGAAACAATCAGCCCCAGCATTTT. Its translation reads: CASRSGNNQPQHF.